Listed below are T cell receptor beta chains from one sample, sequenced in a study of Ad26.COV2.S vaccination and SARS-CoV-2 variants. Produced via immunoSEQ multiplex PCR; TCRdb's table is partial and in-frame only. Of approximately 340,000 clones in the sample, around 90% were seen once. The specimen comprised peripheral blood, sampled after recovery from COVID-19. The receptors derive from a human donor who had recovered from COVID-19. CDR3s include the opening cysteine and the closing phenylalanine or tryptophan. A D gene is named only where the DNA matches it firmly. Clone size appears in some rows only: once, few, many, or a class for an expanded clone.

clone size,V gene,J gene,D gene,CDR3 protein,CDR3 DNA
.,TRBV7-2,TRBJ2-1,.,CASSLGYNEQFF,TGTGCCAGCAGCTTAGGTTACAATGAGCAGTTCTTC
.,TRBV19,TRBJ2-3,TRBD1,CASSIGTGGTDTQYF,TGTGCCAGTAGTATAGGCACAGGGGGCACAGATACGCAGTATTTT
.,TRBV18,TRBJ1-6,.,CASSPGHNSPLHF,TGTGCCAGCTCACCAGGGCATAATTCACCCCTCCACTTT
.,TRBV4-1,TRBJ1-2,TRBD1,CASRPEGQENYGYTF,TGCGCCAGCAGACCCGAGGGACAGGAGAACTATGGCTACACCTTC
.,TRBV10-3,TRBJ2-7,TRBD1,CAISEGQGSYEQYF,TGTGCCATCAGTGAGGGACAGGGGTCCTACGAGCAGTACTTC
.,TRBV29-1,TRBJ1-2,TRBD1,CSAATGSNGYTF,TGCAGCGCCGCGACAGGGTCGAATGGCTACACCTTC
.,TRBV7-2,TRBJ2-2,.,CASSLAVGELFF,TGTGCCAGCAGCTTAGCGGTGGGGGAGCTGTTTTTT
.,TRBV5-1,TRBJ2-1,.,CASSFPNTGRFGNNEQFF,TGCGCCAGCAGCTTTCCCAACACCGGTAGGTTTGGGAACAATGAGCAGTTCTTC
.,TRBV7-9,TRBJ1-4,.,CASSKADRINEKLFF,TGTGCCAGCAGCAAGGCCGACAGGATTAATGAAAAACTGTTTTTT
.,TRBV28,TRBJ2-3,TRBD2,CASSLSGGGTDTQYF,TGTGCCAGCAGTTTAAGCGGGGGGGGCACAGATACGCAGTATTTT
once,TRBV2,TRBJ2-2,TRBD1,CASMAGQGSTGELFF,TGTGCCAGCATGGCGGGACAGGGGAGCACCGGGGAGCTGTTTTTT
.,TRBV5-1,TRBJ2-3,TRBD1,CASSSAGTASTDTQYF,TGCGCCAGCAGCTCGGCCGGGACAGCTAGCACAGATACGCAGTATTTT
.,TRBV19,TRBJ1-2,.,CASSIPSGVYNYGYTF,TGTGCCAGTAGTATACCGAGCGGGGTCTACAACTATGGCTACACCTTC
.,TRBV4-1,TRBJ1-5,.,CASSQGQHSNQPQHF,TGCGCCAGCAGCCAAGGACAGCATAGCAATCAGCCCCAGCATTTT
.,TRBV5-1,TRBJ2-2,TRBD2,CASSSRLAPNTGELFF,TGCGCCAGCAGTTCCCGACTAGCGCCGAACACCGGGGAGCTGTTTTTT
.,TRBV7-8,TRBJ2-3,.,CASSSQPGVRITDTQYF,TGTGCCAGCAGCTCGCAACCAGGGGTACGGATCACAGATACGCAGTATTTT
.,TRBV10-3,TRBJ2-7,TRBD1,CAIRSGTGEASEQYF,TGTGCCATCAGATCCGGGACAGGGGAAGCTTCCGAGCAGTACTTC
.,TRBV6-4,TRBJ2-1,.,CASSDETDVNEQFF,TGTGCCAGCAGTGACGAGACAGACGTAAATGAGCAGTTCTTC
.,TRBV6-5,TRBJ2-1,TRBD2,CASTLAGGRREQFF,TGTGCCAGCACCCTAGCGGGGGGGCGTAGAGAGCAGTTCTTC
once,TRBV2,TRBJ1-1,TRBD1,CASSQDRGTEAFF,TGTGCCAGCAGTCAGGACAGGGGGACTGAAGCTTTCTTT
.,TRBV7-2,TRBJ2-7,TRBD1,CASSTSGQGDYEQYF,TGTGCCAGCAGCACATCTGGACAGGGGGACTACGAGCAGTACTTC
.,TRBV29-1,TRBJ2-1,.,CSVEDPDRKNYNEQFF,TGCAGCGTTGAAGACCCCGACAGGAAAAACTACAATGAGCAGTTCTTC
few,TRBV11-2,TRBJ1-1,.,CASSSNTEAFF,TGTGCCAGCAGCTCTAACACTGAAGCTTTCTTT
few,TRBV27,TRBJ2-7,TRBD1,CASSLLRQGTYEQYF,TGTGCCAGCAGTTTACTTAGACAGGGGACCTACGAGCAGTACTTC
once,TRBV9,TRBJ2-3,TRBD2,CASSVERGPDTQYF,TGTGCCAGCAGCGTAGAGCGGGGCCCAGATACGCAGTATTTT
.,TRBV7-9,TRBJ2-5,TRBD2,CASSLMRLAAGTQYF,TGTGCCAGCAGCTTAATGCGACTAGCGGCGGGGACCCAGTACTTC
.,TRBV3-1/TRBV3-2,TRBJ2-2,.,CASSQMKDTGELFF,TGTGCCAGCAGCCAGATGAAGGACACCGGGGAGCTGTTTTTT
.,TRBV9,TRBJ1-1,TRBD1,CASSNSGGRTTEAFF,TGTGCCAGCAGCAATTCAGGGGGGAGGACCACTGAAGCTTTCTTT
.,TRBV18,TRBJ1-4,.,CASSPETATNEKLFF,TGTGCCAGCTCACCGGAGACAGCAACTAATGAAAAACTGTTTTTT
.,TRBV20-1,TRBJ2-7,TRBD2,CSASERGRPYEQYF,TGCAGTGCTAGTGAGCGGGGGCGACCCTACGAGCAGTACTTC
.,TRBV5-6,TRBJ2-6,TRBD1,CASSPGQVISGANVLTF,TGTGCCAGCAGCCCGGGACAGGTTATCTCTGGGGCCAACGTCCTGACTTTC
.,TRBV5-4,TRBJ1-1,.,CASSLEGPLTTEAFF,TGTGCCAGCAGCTTGGAGGGGCCCCTTACCACTGAAGCTTTCTTT
.,TRBV5-8,TRBJ1-5,.,CASSRDSSRVGNQPQHF,TGTGCCAGCAGCCGGGACTCCAGCCGGGTGGGCAATCAGCCCCAGCATTTT
.,TRBV15,TRBJ2-2,.,CATSRDRGVAGELFF,TGTGCCACCAGCAGAGACAGGGGAGTGGCCGGGGAGCTGTTTTTT
.,TRBV6-6,TRBJ1-3,.,CASSYFPAGPENTIYF,TGTGCCAGCAGTTACTTCCCGGCAGGGCCGGAAAACACCATATATTTT
.,TRBV24-1,TRBJ2-2,TRBD1,CATSDSAQGVTNTGELFF,TGTGCCACCAGTGATTCCGCACAGGGGGTGACGAACACCGGGGAGCTGTTTTTT
once,TRBV2,TRBJ2-7,TRBD2,CARSLTSGGTSEQYF,TGTGCCAGGAGTCTCACTAGCGGGGGAACTAGCGAGCAGTACTTC
.,TRBV4-1,TRBJ1-2,.,CASSPRDIDGYTF,TGCGCCAGCAGCCCTCGGGACATCGATGGCTACACCTTC
.,TRBV29-1,TRBJ1-1,TRBD1,CSVYHGAGGPNTEAFF,TGCAGCGTATATCATGGGGCAGGGGGCCCGAACACTGAAGCTTTCTTT
.,TRBV6-5,TRBJ1-4,.,CATGPGQTNEKLFF,TGTGCCACCGGGCCGGGGCAGACTAATGAAAAACTGTTTTTT
.,TRBV7-6,TRBJ2-7,.,CASSLTTTYEQYF,TGTGCCAGCAGCTTAACGACAACCTACGAGCAGTACTTC
.,TRBV15,TRBJ2-3,.,CATSNPNPALDTQYF,TGTGCCACCAGCAACCCTAACCCAGCCTTAGATACGCAGTATTTT
.,TRBV2,TRBJ2-1,TRBD2,CASSESSGGDNEQFF,TGTGCCAGCAGTGAATCTAGCGGGGGGGACAATGAGCAGTTCTTC
.,TRBV7-8,TRBJ2-3,TRBD2,CASSLRGGGASDTQYF,TGTGCCAGCAGCTTACGGGGCGGGGGGGCCTCAGATACGCAGTATTTT
.,TRBV5-1,TRBJ1-1,.,CASSLEGFTWDAFF,TGCGCCAGCAGCTTGGAGGGTTTTACGTGGGATGCTTTCTTT
.,TRBV6-5,TRBJ1-5,.,CASAQNQPQHF,TGTGCCAGCGCACAAAATCAGCCCCAGCATTTT
once,TRBV14,TRBJ2-4,TRBD1,CASSPLTGGLNIQYF,TGTGCCAGCAGCCCCCTGACAGGGGGCTTAAACATTCAGTACTTC
.,TRBV7-9,TRBJ2-3,.,CASSPGPQGGTDTQYF,TGTGCCAGCAGCCCAGGGCCCCAGGGAGGCACAGATACGCAGTATTTT